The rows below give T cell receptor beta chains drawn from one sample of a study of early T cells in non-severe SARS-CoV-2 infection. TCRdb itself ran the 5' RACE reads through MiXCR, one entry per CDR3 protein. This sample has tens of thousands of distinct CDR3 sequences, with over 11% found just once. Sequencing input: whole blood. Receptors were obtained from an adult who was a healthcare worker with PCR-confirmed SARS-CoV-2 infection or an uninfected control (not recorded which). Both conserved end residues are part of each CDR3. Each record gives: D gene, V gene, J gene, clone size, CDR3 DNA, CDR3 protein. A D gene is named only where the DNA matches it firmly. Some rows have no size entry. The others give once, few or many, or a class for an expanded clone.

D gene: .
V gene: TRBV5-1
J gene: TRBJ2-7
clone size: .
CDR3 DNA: TGCGCCAGCAGCTCCCGGGACGCCTACTCCTACGAGCAGTACTTC
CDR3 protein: CASSSRDAYSYEQYF

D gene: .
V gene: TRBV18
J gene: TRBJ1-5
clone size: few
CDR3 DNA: TGTGCCAGCTCACCACGGGGGTTTGAAGGCAATCAGCCCCAGCATTTT
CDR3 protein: CASSPRGFEGNQPQHF

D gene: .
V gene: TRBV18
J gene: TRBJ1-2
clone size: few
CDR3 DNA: TGTGCCAGCTCACCGTCCAGGGTCTATGGCTACACCTTC
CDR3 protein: CASSPSRVYGYTF

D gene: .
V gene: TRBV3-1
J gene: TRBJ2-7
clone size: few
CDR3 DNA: TGTGCCAGCAGCCCCCCCCCCGAATCCTACGAGCAGTACTTC
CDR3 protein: CASSPPPESYEQYF

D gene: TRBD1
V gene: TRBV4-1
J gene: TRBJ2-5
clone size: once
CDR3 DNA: TGCGCCAGCAGCCAGGAGAACCACCGGGACAGGGGACAAGAGACCCAGTACTTC
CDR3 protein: CASSQENHRDRGQETQYF

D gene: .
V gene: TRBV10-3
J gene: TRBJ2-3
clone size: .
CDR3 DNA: TGTGCCACCCGACTCCAGCCTAGCACAGATACGCAGTATTTT
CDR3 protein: CATRLQPSTDTQYF

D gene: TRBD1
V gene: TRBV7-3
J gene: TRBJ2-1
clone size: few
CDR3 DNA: TGTGCCAGCAGCCCTCGAGGGGGCAGCTCCTACAATGAGCAGTTCTTC
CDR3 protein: CASSPRGGSSYNEQFF

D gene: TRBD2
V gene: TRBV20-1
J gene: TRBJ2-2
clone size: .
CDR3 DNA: TGCAGTGCTAGAGGTCCTTTGGGACTAGCGGCGAACACCGGGGAGCTGTTTTTT
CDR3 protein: CSARGPLGLAANTGELFF

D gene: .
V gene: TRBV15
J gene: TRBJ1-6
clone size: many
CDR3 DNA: TGTGCCACCAGCAAGACGGCTTATAATTCACCCCTCCACTTT
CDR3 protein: CATSKTAYNSPLHF

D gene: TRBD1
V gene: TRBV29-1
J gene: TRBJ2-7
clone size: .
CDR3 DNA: TGCAGCGTGCGTCCAGGGGGCTTCGAGCAGTACTTC
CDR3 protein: CSVRPGGFEQYF

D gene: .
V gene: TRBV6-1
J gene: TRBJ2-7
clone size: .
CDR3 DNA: TGTGCCAGCAGTGGTAGACGACGGGACGAGCAGTACTTC
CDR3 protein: CASSGRRRDEQYF

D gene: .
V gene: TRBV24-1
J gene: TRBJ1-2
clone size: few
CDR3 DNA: TGTGCCACCAGTGACTCCGAAAGGGAACATGGCTACACCTTC
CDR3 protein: CATSDSEREHGYTF

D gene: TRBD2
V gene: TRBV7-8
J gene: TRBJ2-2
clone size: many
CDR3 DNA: TGTGCCAGCAGCTTAGTGGCAGCGGGGGGCCCCGGGGAGCTGTTTTTT
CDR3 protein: CASSLVAAGGPGELFF

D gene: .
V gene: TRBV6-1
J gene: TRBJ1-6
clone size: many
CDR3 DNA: TGTGCCAGCCTACAGGGCTCCTATAATTCACCCCTCCACTTT
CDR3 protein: CASLQGSYNSPLHF

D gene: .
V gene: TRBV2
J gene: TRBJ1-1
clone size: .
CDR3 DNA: TGTGCCAGCAGCCAAACATGGGAGGGAACTGAAGCTTTCTTT
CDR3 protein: CASSQTWEGTEAFF

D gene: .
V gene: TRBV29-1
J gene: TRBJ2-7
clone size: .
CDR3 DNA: TGCAGCGTTGAGTCTGGGGCCGGGTACGAGCAGTACTTC
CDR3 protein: CSVESGAGYEQYF

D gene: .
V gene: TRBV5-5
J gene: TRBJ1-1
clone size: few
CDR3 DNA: TGTGCCAGCAGCTTTCGCACTGAAGCTTTCTTT
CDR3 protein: CASSFRTEAFF

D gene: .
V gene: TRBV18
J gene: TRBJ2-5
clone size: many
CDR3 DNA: TGTGCCAGCTCACCACCGATGCCATTTGAGACCCAGTACTTC
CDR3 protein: CASSPPMPFETQYF

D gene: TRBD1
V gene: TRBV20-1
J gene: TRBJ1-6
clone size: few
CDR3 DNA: TGCAGTGCCAAAGGGGGCAGGGAAAATTCACCCCTCCACTTT
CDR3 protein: CSAKGGRENSPLHF

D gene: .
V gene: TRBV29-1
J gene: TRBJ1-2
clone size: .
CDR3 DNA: TGCAGCGTTTCGACAGACTATGGCTACACCTTC
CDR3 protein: CSVSTDYGYTF

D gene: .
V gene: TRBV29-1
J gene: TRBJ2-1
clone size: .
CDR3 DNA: TGCAGCGTGGAGGGAGTTGGCCAAGATGAGCAGTTCTTC
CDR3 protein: CSVEGVGQDEQFF

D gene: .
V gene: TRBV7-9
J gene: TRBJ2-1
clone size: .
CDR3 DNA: TGTGCCAGCAGCTCCATACCAGGGGTGGAGTACAATGAGCAGTTCTTC
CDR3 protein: CASSSIPGVEYNEQFF

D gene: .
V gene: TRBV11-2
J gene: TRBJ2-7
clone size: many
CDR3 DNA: TGTGCCAGCAGCTTAGGGACAGACGAGCAGTACTTC
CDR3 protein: CASSLGTDEQYF

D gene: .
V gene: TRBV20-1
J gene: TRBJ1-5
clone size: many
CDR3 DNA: TGCAGTGCAATTTCCGGGACACCCAGCAATCAGCCCCAGCATTTT
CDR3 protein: CSAISGTPSNQPQHF

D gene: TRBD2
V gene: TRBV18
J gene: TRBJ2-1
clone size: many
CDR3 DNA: TGTGCCAGCTCACCCATAGGACTAGCGGGAGTGGGGGAGCAGTTCTTC
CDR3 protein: CASSPIGLAGVGEQFF

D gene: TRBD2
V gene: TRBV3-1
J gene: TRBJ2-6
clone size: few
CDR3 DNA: TGTGCCAGCAGCCGAGGACTAGCGGGAAGCTCTGGGGCCAACGTCCTGACTTTC
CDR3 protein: CASSRGLAGSSGANVLTF

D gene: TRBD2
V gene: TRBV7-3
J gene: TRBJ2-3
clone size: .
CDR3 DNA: TGTGCCAGCAGCCAAGCGGGAGGGTCAGATACGCAGTATTTT
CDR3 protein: CASSQAGGSDTQYF

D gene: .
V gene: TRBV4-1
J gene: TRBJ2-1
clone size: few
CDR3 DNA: TGCGCCAGCGTGGACAGCCACAATGAGCAGTTCTTC
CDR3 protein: CASVDSHNEQFF

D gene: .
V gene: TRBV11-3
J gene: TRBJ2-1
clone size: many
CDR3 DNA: TGTGCCAGCAGCTTAGTAGTGGGGAATGAGCAGTTCTTC
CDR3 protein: CASSLVVGNEQFF

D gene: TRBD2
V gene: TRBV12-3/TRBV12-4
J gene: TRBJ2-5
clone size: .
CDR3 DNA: TGTGCCAGCAGCTTCGGAGCCAGCGGGAGAAGAGAGACCCAGTACTTC
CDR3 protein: CASSFGASGRRETQYF

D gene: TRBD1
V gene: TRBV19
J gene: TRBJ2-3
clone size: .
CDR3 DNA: TGTGCCAGTAGTATTCCCAGGACAGGGGGCAGAGATACGCAGTATTTT
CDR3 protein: CASSIPRTGGRDTQYF

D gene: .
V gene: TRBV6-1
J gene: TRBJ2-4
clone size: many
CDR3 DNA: TGTGCCAGCAGTGATCAGAAGATTCTAGCCAAAAACATTCAGTACTTC
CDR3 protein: CASSDQKILAKNIQYF

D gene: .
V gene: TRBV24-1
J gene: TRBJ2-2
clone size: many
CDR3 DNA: TGTGCCACCAGTGATTTGTATCCTTCGGACACCGGGGAGCTGTTTTTT
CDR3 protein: CATSDLYPSDTGELFF

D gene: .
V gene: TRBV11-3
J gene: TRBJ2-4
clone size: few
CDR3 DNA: TGTGCCAGCAGATCGAGACAGGGAGGAGGAAACATTCAGTACTTC
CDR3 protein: CASRSRQGGGNIQYF

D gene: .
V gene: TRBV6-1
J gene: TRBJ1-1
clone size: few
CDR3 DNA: TGTGCCAGCAGTCCCCAGGACACCTTGGGCACTGAAGCTTTCTTT
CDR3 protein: CASSPQDTLGTEAFF

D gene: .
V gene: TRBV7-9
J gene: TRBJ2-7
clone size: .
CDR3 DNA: TGTGCCAGCAGCTTCCCCGTCTACGAGCAGTACTTC
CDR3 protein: CASSFPVYEQYF

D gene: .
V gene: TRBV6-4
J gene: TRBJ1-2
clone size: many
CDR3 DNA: TGTGCCAGCAGTGACTCAGCTACTAATAGCTATGGCTACACCTTC
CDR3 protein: CASSDSATNSYGYTF